Below are 17 T cell receptor beta chains sequenced from a single sample in a study of cytomegalovirus exposure and HLA in healthy donors. Both 60 Vbeta primers and 13 Jbeta primers went into the PCR. TCRdb's table, derived via immunoSEQ multiplex PCR, lists solely in-frame clones and lacks some. This sample has over 150,000 clones; approximately 82% occur once, and the top ten carry more than 4%. The sequenced material came from PBMCs. Receptors were obtained from a male donor in good health and CMV-seronegative.

The rearrangement uses TRBV6-5 and TRBJ2-3, with a possible D match to TRBD2 (6 bases). The CDR3 length is 13 residues. Germline V gene data show CDR1 as MNHEY and CDR2 as SVGAGI. V lost 10 bases and J 2 bases, leaving 13 bases between the germline ends. The CDR3: CATLAALTDTQYF. The CDR3 nucleotides read TGTGCCACCTTAGCGGCCCTCACAGATACGCAGTATTTT.

This chain uses TRBV7-8 with TRBJ2-5; D may be TRBD1 (6 bases). CDR1 SGHVS and CDR2 FQNEAQ come from the germline V gene. The germline V and J ends were trimmed by 5 bases and 1 base, with 11 bases remaining between them. The CDR3 covers 14 residues. CDR3 loop: CASSPGQSQETQYF. CDR3 nucleotides: TGTGCCAGCAGCCCTGGACAGTCCCAAGAGACCCAGTACTTC.

The V and J genes are TRBV6-6 and TRBJ2-2; D is ambiguous. CDR3 length: 13 amino acids. The V and J ends lost 2 bases and 3 bases respectively, with 4 bases between them. CDR1 is MNHNY, CDR2 SVGAGI, per germline (reference sequence). This CDR3 reads CASSYRDTGELFF. CDR3 nucleotide sequence: TGTGCCAGCAGTTACCGGGACACCGGGGAGCTGTTTTTT.

This chain uses TRBV10-3 with TRBJ1-5; D not certain. The V end was cut by 0 bases, the J end by 0 bases, with 9 bases between. The CDR3 length is 16 residues. Germline CDR1 and CDR2: ENHRY and SYGVKD. CDR3 in amino acids: CAISESSGYSNQPQHF. The CDR3 region has the DNA TGTGCCATCAGTGAGTCTTCCGGGTATAGCAATCAGCCCCAGCATTTT.

This chain uses TRBV19 with TRBJ2-1, with a possible D match to TRBD1 (5 bases). V lost 4 bases to trimming and J lost 3 bases, with 7 bases between them. CDR3 length: 13 residues. The germline gives CDR1 LNHDA, CDR2 SQIVND (reference sequence). This chain's CDR3 is CASSTGFYNEQFF. The CDR3 DNA reads as TGTGCCAGTAGTACAGGGTTCTACAATGAGCAGTTCTTC.

This clone was observed a handful of times. This rearrangement joins TRBV5-1 to TRBJ2-2; D unclear. Germline CDR1 SGHRS, CDR2 YFSETQ. V shed 1 base and J shed 0 bases, with 16 bases lying between them. This CDR3 has 18 residues. CDR3 protein: CASSLRQDIPSNTGELFF. CDR3 DNA sequence: TGCGCCAGCAGCTTGCGACAAGACATACCATCGAACACCGGGGAGCTGTTTTTT.

The V and J genes are TRBV7-8 and TRBJ2-3; D uncertain. Germline V gene data show CDR1 as SGHVS and CDR2 as FQNEAQ. CDR3 length: 14 amino acids. The V gene lost 5 bases and the J gene lost 3 bases, with 12 bases spanning the gap. CDR3 DNA sequence: TGTGCCAGCAGCCCCCTCCCCGCGACAGATACGCAGTATTTT. It specifies CASSPLPATDTQYF. The whole variable domain, remainder taken from reference TRBV7-8 and TRBJ2-3, is GAGVSQSPRYKVAKRGQDVALRCDPISGHVSLFWYQQALGQGPEFLTYFQNEAQLDKSGLPSDRFFAERPEGSVSTLKIQRTQQEDSAVYLCASSPLPATDTQYFGPGTRLTVL.

The chain recombines TRBV14 with TRBJ2-5, with D uncertain. In germline, CDR1 is SGHDN, CDR2 FVKESK. The CDR3 sequence is 12 residues long. V was shortened by 2 bases and J by 4 bases, with 5 bases between the two germline ends. The CDR3 is CASSQSGETQYF. The CDR3 bases are TGTGCCAGCAGCCAATCGGGAGAGACCCAGTACTTC.

The chain has TRBV6-1 and TRBJ2-1, with 9 bases aligning to TRBD1. The CDR3 sequence is 18 residues long. Trimming cost V 4 bases and J 4 bases; bases outside gene matches: 14. CDR1 is MNHNS and CDR2 is SASEGT in the germline V gene. CDR3 sequence: CASSARGTGRKEYNEQFF. The CDR3 region has the DNA TGTGCCAGCAGTGCCAGAGGGACAGGGCGAAAGGAGTACAATGAGCAGTTCTTC.

The chain employs TRBV5-1 and TRBJ2-1, with 12 bases that match TRBD2. V lost 7 bases, J lost 0 bases, and 5 bases stayed unmatched. The germline V gene has CDR1 SGHRS and CDR2 YFSETQ. The CDR3 sequence is 16 residues long. The CDR3 protein is CASGLAGGSSYNEQFF. For the CDR3, the DNA is TGCGCCAGCGGGCTAGCGGGAGGGAGCTCCTACAATGAGCAGTTCTTC.

V gene TRBV9 combines with J gene TRBJ1-5, with TRBD1 as a possible D gene (6 bases). The CDR3 contains 14 residues. The germline V gene encodes CDR1 SGDLS and CDR2 YYNGEE. V was cut by 3 bases and J by 3 bases, with 10 bases left in between. CDR3 sequence reads: CASSGGGHNQPQHF. The CDR3 nucleotides are TGTGCCAGCAGCGGGGGGGGCCACAATCAGCCCCAGCATTTT.

This clone was seen only a few times. The rearrangement links TRBV5-1 to TRBJ2-6, with D hard to call. There are 15 residues in the CDR3. Germline values: CDR1 SGHRS, CDR2 YFSETQ. The V and J ends lost 3 bases and 0 bases respectively, with 7 bases between them. DNA of the CDR3: TGCGCCAGCAGCTCCCAGATCTCTGGGGCCAACGTCCTGACTTTC. Protein: CASSSQISGANVLTF. The full variable domain, in which reference TRBV5-1 and TRBJ2-6 provide the parts outside the CDR3, is KAGVTQTPRYLIKTRGQQVTLSCSPISGHRSVSWYQQTPGQGLQFLFEYFSETQRNKGNFPGRFSGRQFSNSRSEMNVSTLELGDSALYLCASSSQISGANVLTFGAGSRLTVL.

In regard to this clone: This same CDR3 is encoded by further DNA sequences in the sample. The J gene is TRBJ1-1, the V gene TRBV6-5; D is unresolved. Germline V gene lookup returns CDR1 MNHEY and CDR2 SVGAGI. Trimming took off 6 bases at V and 5 bases at J, with 7 bases between the two ends. The CDR3 totals 11 residues. CDR3 residues: CASRTGTEAFF. As DNA, the CDR3 is TGTGCCAGCAGGACGGGAACTGAAGCTTTCTTT.

The chain joins TRBV11-2 to TRBJ2-1; D gene ambiguous. Per the germline V gene, CDR1 is SGHAT and CDR2 is FQNNGV. The ends were cut back, 0 bases at V and 8 bases at J, with 5 bases in the middle. The CDR3 runs to 12 residues. CDR3 region: CASSLDLHEQFF. The CDR3 coding sequence is TGTGCCAGCAGCTTAGATCTACATGAGCAGTTCTTC.

V usage is TRBV7-9 and J usage is TRBJ2-7, with D hard to call. The V gene's germline CDR1 is SEHNR and CDR2 FQNEAQ (reference sequence). The CDR3 length is 13 residues. Trimming took off 6 bases at V and 0 bases at J, with 9 bases between the two ends. Written as DNA, the CDR3 is TGTGCCAGCAGTCACTCGGGCTCCTACGAGCAGTACTTC. It is translated as CASSHSGSYEQYF.

The CDR3 coding sequence is TGTGCCAGCAGCCACTACACTCCCCACTACGAGCAGTACTTC. Its translation: CASSHYTPHYEQYF. V and J are TRBV11-3 and TRBJ2-7; no definite D call. Trimming removed 5 bases at V and 3 bases at J, with 14 bases between. This CDR3 is 14 amino acids long. Germline V gene data show CDR1 as SGHNT and CDR2 as YENEEA.

The chain carries TRBV4-1 and TRBJ2-7; 8 bases align to TRBD1. Germline CDR1 reads MGHRA; CDR2 reads YSYEKL. V lost 4 bases, J lost 5 bases, and 16 bases stayed unmatched. The CDR3 runs to 17 residues. CDR3: CASSRRLGTGGFDEQYF. The CDR3 bases are TGCGCCAGCAGCCGTCGGTTAGGGACAGGAGGTTTTGACGAGCAGTACTTC.